This TCR beta chain was obtained from a study of blood T cells in healthy people across ages. The study's findings and limits: The recorded TCR beta diversity per million T cells decreased in a roughly linear manner with age.

This clonotype was recorded once. The target antigen is unknown. This CDR3 is 15 amino acids long. Trimming took 2 bases from V and 4 from J, leaving 12 bases between them. Germline V gene sequence: CDR1 MNHEY, CDR2 SVGEGT. A J-beta primer mix and a sample-barcoded 5' primer were used in a second PCR of about 7 to 12 cycles. All samples gave at least 2.5 million CDR3-containing paired-end reads. TCRdb re-called the 5' RACE reads through MiXCR, storing one row per CDR3 protein. The data contain some 1.5 million distinct CDR3 sequences, approximately 39% of them singletons. The specimen sequenced was blood. This chain connects TRBV6-2 or TRBV6-3 to TRBJ1-5; TRBD1 might be the D (5 bases). The clonotype was recovered from a woman between 18 and 29 years old in good health. CDR3 sequence: CASSYPTGANQPQHF. The CDR3 region has the DNA TGTGCCAGCAGTTACCCTACAGGTGCTAATCAGCCCCAGCATTTT.